These 6 T cell receptor beta chains were all obtained from the same sample, sequenced in a study of beta chain features in type 1 diabetes. Study-wide findings and caveats: Type 1 diabetes patients had moderately but significantly shorter TCRB CDR3s in all four CD4+ subsets.

No antigen is known for these receptors. Sequencing targeted expressed TCRB transcripts, as all isolated RNA had been reverse transcribed. Some clones are missing from TCRdb's copy, which holds only in-frame ones; the method was immunoSEQ multiplex PCR. The table shows roughly 160,000 clones, with approximately 7.9% occurring only once. The source material was central memory CD4+ T cells from blood. The receptors derive from a man younger than 35 with type 1 diabetes.

V gene TRBV6-4 combines with J gene TRBJ1-2; D remains unclear. The CDR3 has 12 residues. V shed 4 bases and J shed 5 bases, with 8 bases lying between them. Germline CDR1 reads MRHNA; CDR2 reads SNTAGT. CDR3 bases: TGTGCCAGCAGTGTCTCCGTATATGGCTACACCTTC. Amino acids: CASSVSVYGYTF.

This clone was counted at least ten times. J is TRBJ2-5 and V is TRBV29-1; possible D gene TRBD2, 5 bases. Trimming shortened V by 2 bases and J by 9 bases, and 16 bases separated the two germline ends. CDR3 size: 13 residues. The germline V gene has CDR1 SQVTM and CDR2 ANQGSEA. The CDR3 coding sequence is TGCAGCGTTGAATATCTTCATCTGGGAGCCCAGTACTTC. Encoded protein: CSVEYLHLGAQYF. Filled out from reference TRBV29-1 and TRBJ2-5, the complete variable domain reads SAVISQKPSRDICQRGTSLTIQCQVDSQVTMMFWYRQQPGQSLTLIATANQGSEATYESGFVIDKFPISRPNLTFSTLTVSNMSPEDSSIYLCSVEYLHLGAQYFGPGTRLLVL.

This clone has only a few counts. This chain uses TRBV27 with TRBJ2-3; unclear D gene. Between the trimmed V and J ends, which lost 3 bases and 1 base, there was a span of 5 bases. Germline V CDR1 and CDR2: MNHEY, SMNVEV (reference sequence). This CDR3 is built from 13 residues. CDR3: CASSLARTDTQYF. CDR3 in DNA: TGTGCCAGCAGTTTGGCCCGCACAGATACGCAGTATTTT.

The CDR3 sequence is CASSAGRVYVNEQFF. The CDR3 DNA reads TGTGCCAGCAGCGCTGGTAGAGTTTATGTGAATGAGCAGTTCTTC. The chain is built from TRBV11-2 and TRBJ2-1; no firm D call. From germline, CDR1 is SGHAT and CDR2 FQNNGV. Trimming pared 5 bases from V and 7 bases from J, leaving 18 bases between. The CDR3 contains 15 residues.

This clone has just a few counts. The genes are TRBV7-9 and TRBJ2-3, with D perhaps TRBD1 (6 bases). Per the germline V gene, CDR1 is SEHNR and CDR2 is FQNEAQ (reference sequence). The CDR3 covers 15 residues. Trimming removed 11 bases at V and 2 bases at J, with 20 bases between. This chain's CDR3 is CAEGEPQGYTDTQYF. Here the CDR3 DNA reads TGTGCCGAAGGGGAACCACAGGGATACACAGATACGCAGTATTTT.

The chain has TRBV19 and TRBJ2-1; 8 bases line up with TRBD2. The CDR3 runs 15 residues. Trimming removed 8 bases from V and 10 bases from J; junction bases left unmatched: 16. Germline CDR1 is LNHDA and CDR2 is SQIVND (reference sequence). The CDR3 protein is CASVARRGALREQFF. For the CDR3, the DNA is TGTGCCAGTGTCGCCAGGCGGGGGGCTTTGAGAGAGCAGTTCTTC.